This passage covers 11 T cell receptor beta chains from one sample sequenced in a study of cytomegalovirus exposure and HLA in healthy donors. The table came from immunoSEQ multiplex PCR; TCRdb's copy has only in-frame clones and leaves some out. The sample yields about 120,000 clones, more than 75% seen once. Sequences were obtained from PBMCs. The receptors originated from a woman in her late teens or twenties in good health and CMV-seropositive.

Concerning this clone itself: The identical CDR3 is also encoded by other nucleotide sequences in the sample. J is TRBJ1-1 and V is TRBV6-1, with D perhaps TRBD1 (6 bases). CDR3 length: 13 amino acids. Between the trimmed V and J ends, which lost 6 bases and 1 base, there was a span of 9 bases. Germline V gene data show CDR1 as MNHNS and CDR2 as SASEGT. CDR3 amino acids: CASRRTENTEAFF. As DNA, the CDR3 is TGTGCCAGCAGGAGGACAGAGAACACTGAAGCTTTCTTT.

The rearrangement links TRBV9 to TRBJ2-2; 9 positions match TRBD2. Trimming cost V 4 bases and J 3 bases; bases outside gene matches: 4. CDR3 length equals 15 residues. Germline V lookup: CDR1 SGDLS, CDR2 YYNGEE. The CDR3 sequence: CASSPGTSYTGELFF. The DNA for the CDR3 is TGTGCCAGCAGCCCCGGGACTAGCTACACCGGGGAGCTGTTTTTT.

The chain combines TRBV7-9 with TRBJ2-1; 10 nucleotides align to TRBD2. Germline CDR1 and CDR2: SEHNR and FQNEAQ (reference sequence). V gave up 5 bases and J gave up 1 base; unmatched junction bases: 14. This CDR3 is 19 amino acids long. CDR3 region: CASSRGAAGGPGSYNEQFF. DNA of the CDR3: TGTGCCAGCAGCCGAGGTGCAGCGGGAGGGCCGGGGTCCTACAATGAGCAGTTCTTC.

The chain has TRBV7-9 and TRBJ2-5; 8 bases fit TRBD1. The length of the CDR3 is 15 residues. Losses at the gene ends were 2 bases for V and 1 base for J; bases not matched to a gene: 3. Looked up from germline, CDR1 is SEHNR and CDR2 is FQNEAQ (reference sequence). The CDR3 loop is CASSLLQGVQETQYF. CDR3 DNA sequence: TGTGCCAGCAGCTTACTACAGGGGGTCCAAGAGACCCAGTACTTC. Full variable domain (outside the CDR3, taken from reference TRBV7-9 and TRBJ2-5): DTGVSQNPRHKITKRGQNVTFRCDPISEHNRLYWYRQTLGQGPEFLTYFQNEAQLEKSRLLSDRFSAERPKGSFSTLEIQRTEQGDSAMYLCASSLLQGVQETQYFGPGTRLLVL.

This chain links TRBV9 with TRBJ2-3, with 7 bases fitting TRBD2. V was clipped by 3 bases and J by 3 bases; unmatched bases: 10. The CDR3 is 16 residues long. Per germline, CDR1 SGDLS and CDR2 YYNGEE. The CDR3 region has the DNA TGTGCCAGCAGCGCCGGGTTCGGGGGGAAAACAGATACGCAGTATTTT. It codes for CASSAGFGGKTDTQYF.

This chain joins TRBV7-9 and TRBJ1-1, with a weak D call TRBD1 (5 bases). Germline loops: CDR1 SEHNR, CDR2 FQNEAQ (reference sequence). The V end was cut by 5 bases, the J end by 0 bases, with 13 bases between. CDR3 length: 15 residues. This CDR3 reads CASSPNAGVNTEAFF. The CDR3, as DNA: TGTGCCAGCAGCCCCAATGCGGGGGTGAACACTGAAGCTTTCTTT.

The CDR3 spells CSVANSLTDTQYF. As DNA, the CDR3 is TGCAGCGTTGCGAACAGCCTTACAGATACGCAGTATTTT. The chain employs TRBV29-1 and TRBJ2-3; no clear D. Germline CDR1 reads SQVTM; CDR2 reads ANQGSEA. The CDR3 loop spans 13 amino acids. Trimming took off 4 bases at V and 3 bases at J, with 11 bases between the two ends.

The chain recombines TRBV6-1 with TRBJ2-7; 11 bases line up with TRBD2. The trim removed 6 bases at V and 5 bases at J, leaving 3 bases unmatched. From germline, CDR1 is MNHNS and CDR2 SASEGT. The CDR3 runs to 13 residues. The CDR3 loop is CASRTSGKDEQYF. In nucleotides, the CDR3 is TGTGCCAGCAGGACTAGCGGGAAGGACGAGCAGTACTTC.

This clone occurred once. J is TRBJ1-4 and V is TRBV4-2, with no clear D. V shed 3 bases and J shed 0 bases, with 5 bases lying between them. This CDR3 is built from 14 residues. The germline V gene has CDR1 LGHNA and CDR2 YNFKEQ. Here the CDR3 reads CASSQSATNEKLFF. For the CDR3, the DNA is TGTGCCAGCAGCCAGTCAGCAACTAATGAAAAACTGTTTTTT.

This clone was seen a few times. The V call is TRBV5-1, the J call TRBJ1-6, with 9 bases that match TRBD1. CDR1 and CDR2 from the germline V gene are SGHRS and YFSETQ. The CDR3 totals 15 residues. The V and J ends lost 5 bases and 10 bases, in that order; junction bases with no gene match: 10. Here the CDR3 DNA reads TGCGCCAGCAGGCAAAGACGGGACAGGGAATCACCCCTCCACTTT. It specifies CASRQRRDRESPLHF.

The rearrangement uses TRBV9 and TRBJ2-3; 7 nucleotides align to TRBD1. The CDR3 runs to 13 residues. Looked up from germline, CDR1 is SGDLS and CDR2 is YYNGEE. With 0 bases clipped from V and 7 bases from J, the junction kept 2 bases outside the gene matches. CDR3: CASSVEGANTQYF. CDR3 in DNA: TGTGCCAGCAGCGTAGAGGGGGCGAATACGCAGTATTTT.